The 20 T cell receptor beta chains below all came from one sample that was sequenced in a study of vaccination and CD4 T cells after COVID-19. For these receptors, no antigen is known. Researchers used the Oncomine TCR Beta short-read assay to sequence DNA from cultured CD4+ T cells. TCRdb processed the PCR reads anew with MiXCR; each CDR3 protein has one entry. The sample has 15,000 to 25,000 distinct CDR3 sequences, around 55% seen once; the top ten hold around 9%. Specified treatment: roughly nine-day PBMC culture with coronavirus spike peptide pools or control peptides (ViraFEST assay). Sample: CD4+ T cells from blood, cultured in vitro. Receptor source: a human donor who had recovered from COVID-19.

The chain has TRBV10-2 and TRBJ2-5, with D possibly matching TRBD2 (5 bases). The V and J ends lost 6 bases and 4 bases respectively, with 21 bases between them. Germline values: CDR1 WSHSY, CDR2 SAAADI. This CDR3 has 16 amino acids. The CDR3 loop is CASSARRRIEGETQYF. In DNA, the CDR3 is TGCGCCAGCAGCGCCCGGCGGCGAATCGAGGGAGAGACCCAGTACTTC.

This chain connects TRBV6-1 to TRBJ1-5; D gene unclear. From germline, CDR1 is MNHNS and CDR2 SASEGT. The V end lost 0 bases, the J end lost 6 bases, and 6 bases lay between the germline ends. The CDR3 totals 13 residues. The CDR3 sequence: CASSEARGQPQHF. Here the CDR3 DNA reads TGTGCCAGCAGTGAAGCGCGTGGTCAGCCCCAGCATTTT.

The V call is TRBV4-1, the J call TRBJ1-2; D is uncertain. Trimming took 1 base from V and 2 from J, leaving 8 bases between them. The CDR3 loop spans 14 amino acids. Per the germline V gene, CDR1 is MGHRA and CDR2 is YSYEKL. The CDR3 spells CASSQVVLNYGYTF. The DNA for the CDR3 is TGCGCCAGCAGCCAAGTTGTGCTGAACTATGGCTACACCTTC.

The CDR3: CASSRDPNQPQHF. The CDR3 nucleotides are TGTGCCAGCAGTAGGGATCCCAATCAGCCCCAGCATTTT. This chain links TRBV6-2 or TRBV6-3 with TRBJ1-5; D unresolved. The CDR3 is made up of 13 amino acids. V dropped 5 bases and J dropped 3 bases, with 8 bases sitting between them. The germline V gene encodes CDR1 MNHEY and CDR2 SVGEGT.

The chain couples TRBV7-9 to TRBJ1-1; D remains unclear. The CDR3 is 14 amino acids. CDR1 SEHNR and CDR2 FQNEAQ come from the germline V gene (reference sequence). The V end lost 5 bases, the J end lost 4 bases, and 14 bases lay between the germline ends. The CDR3 sequence is CASSPRAVTTEAFF. The CDR3 nucleotides are TGTGCCAGCAGCCCACGGGCGGTTACCACTGAAGCTTTCTTT.

This clonotype was detected only once. The chain combines TRBV10-3 with TRBJ2-1, with 10 bases aligning to TRBD2. The germline V gene has CDR1 ENHRY and CDR2 SYGVKD. This CDR3 region has 17 residues. V lost 3 bases to trimming and J lost 5 bases; unmatched junction nucleotides: 10. CDR3 amino acids: CAISESSPSGGNNEQFF. CDR3 DNA: TGTGCCATCAGTGAATCATCGCCTAGCGGGGGCAACAATGAGCAGTTCTTC.

This clonotype is labeled medium-sized. The J gene is TRBJ1-1, the V gene TRBV2; tentatively, D is TRBD1 (5 bases). Between the trimmed V and J ends, which lost 5 bases and 4 bases, there was a span of 11 bases. Per the germline V gene, CDR1 is SNHLY and CDR2 is FYNNEI. This CDR3 is 13 amino acids long. The CDR3 loop is CASSPRRGTEAFF. CDR3 in DNA: TGTGCCAGCAGTCCGCGAAGGGGCACTGAAGCTTTCTTT.

The rearrangement joins TRBV7-2 to TRBJ1-2; the match to TRBD1 covers 7 bases. Germline V lookup: CDR1 SGHTA, CDR2 FQGNSA. The V segment lost 3 bases and the J segment 6 bases; nucleotides outside the gene matches: 4. This CDR3 region has 13 residues. In DNA form, the CDR3 reads TGTGCCAGCAGCTTTACAGGGGTAGATGGCTACACCTTC. Translated, it gives CASSFTGVDGYTF. Supplemented by reference TRBV7-2 and TRBJ1-2, the full variable domain reads GAGVSQSPSNKVTEKGKDVELRCDPISGHTALYWYRQSLGQGLEFLIYFQGNSAPDKSGLPSDRFSAERTGGSVSTLTIQRTQQEDSAVYLCASSFTGVDGYTFGSGTRLTVV.

V gene TRBV28 combines with J gene TRBJ2-6; D remains unclear. The CDR3 runs to 17 residues. Germline values: CDR1 MDHEN, CDR2 SYDVKM. Trimming took off 6 bases at V and 1 base at J, with 16 bases between the two ends. CDR3 in amino acids: CASSPWSRTSGANVLTF. The DNA of the CDR3 is TGTGCCAGCAGCCCCTGGTCACGTACATCTGGGGCCAACGTCCTGACTTTC.

V is TRBV19 and J is TRBJ1-2; D not resolved. Germline V gives CDR1 LNHDA, CDR2 SQIVND (reference sequence). V lost 6 bases and J lost 0, with 20 bases in between. The CDR3 consists of 17 residues. The CDR3 nucleotides read TGTGCCAGTAGGAAGACCTACGAAAAGGGCTCTAACTATGGCTACACCTTC. The encoded protein is CASRKTYEKGSNYGYTF.

The chain uses TRBV19 and TRBJ1-2, with TRBD1 matching over 7 bases. There are 14 residues in the CDR3. V was pared by 3 bases and J by 8 bases, with 9 bases of the junction left unmatched. Germline V gene sequence: CDR1 LNHDA, CDR2 SQIVND (reference sequence). The CDR3 nucleotides are TGTGCCAGTAGTATTTCAGGGGGAGCTTACGGCTACACCTTC. Protein: CASSISGGAYGYTF.

This clonotype has a handful of counts. The V gene is TRBV23-1, the J gene TRBJ1-2, with D possibly TRBD1 on 5 matching bases. TRBV23-1 is classed as an ORF, of uncertain function. The CDR3 contains 19 residues. Between the trimmed V and J ends, which lost 0 bases and 2 bases, there was a span of 22 bases. CDR3 in amino acids: CASSQSTATQGLANYGYTF. DNA of the CDR3: TGCGCCAGCAGTCAATCTACTGCGACCCAGGGTTTGGCAAACTATGGCTACACCTTC.

The rearrangement uses TRBV20-1 and TRBJ1-5; tentatively, D is TRBD1 (6 bases). CDR1 DFQATT and CDR2 SNEGSKA come from the germline V gene (reference sequence). CDR3 length equals 14 residues. V shed 5 bases and J shed 0 bases, with 11 bases lying between them. The DNA for the CDR3 is TGCAGTGCTGGGGGCACTTATAGCAATCAGCCCCAGCATTTT. It specifies CSAGGTYSNQPQHF.

The J gene is TRBJ1-3, the V gene TRBV7-2; the D is unclear. CDR1 and CDR2 from the germline V gene are SGHTA and FQGNSA. There are 14 residues in the CDR3. Trimming cost V 4 bases and J 4 bases, with 11 bases left between them. CDR3 sequence: CASSSPSGGNTIYF. The CDR3 DNA sequence: TGTGCCAGCAGCTCCCCGTCCGGAGGAAACACCATATATTTT.

The chain uses TRBV6-2 or TRBV6-3 and TRBJ2-7; D possibly corresponds to TRBD2 (5 bases). V was clipped by 2 bases and J by 3 bases, with 11 bases between them. Germline V CDR1 and CDR2: MNHEY, SVGEGT. The CDR3 contains 14 residues. CDR3 sequence (DNA): TGTGCCAGCAGTTACCCAGCGGAGTTCTACGAGCAGTACTTC. Translation gives CASSYPAEFYEQYF.

This clonotype turned up a few times. This chain links TRBV6-5 with TRBJ2-7; tentatively, D is TRBD1 (6 bases). This CDR3 has 14 residues. V lost 2 bases and J lost 2, with 10 bases in between. Germline CDR1 reads MNHEY; CDR2 reads SVGAGI. CDR3 bases: TGTGCCAGCAGTTACAACAGGGAGCCCTACGAGCAGTACTTC. Translating it yields CASSYNREPYEQYF.

This clonotype showed up just once. J is TRBJ1-1 and V is TRBV2; 8 positions agree with TRBD1. The CDR3 runs to 13 residues. Germline CDR1 is SNHLY and CDR2 is FYNNEI. J was trimmed by 2 bases and V by 7 bases; bases with no gene match: 3. The CDR3 here is CASKDRVNTEAFF. Here the CDR3 DNA reads TGTGCCAGCAAGGACAGGGTAAACACTGAAGCTTTCTTT.

There are a few counts of this clonotype. The chain carries TRBV7-2 and TRBJ2-5; TRBD2 might be the D (6 bases). Trimming took 5 bases from V and 1 from J, leaving 11 bases between them. Germline loops: CDR1 SGHTA, CDR2 FQGNSA. The CDR3 covers 14 residues. CDR3 in amino acids: CASSPRGTQETQYF. The CDR3 coding sequence is TGTGCCAGCAGCCCACGGGGGACCCAAGAGACCCAGTACTTC.

The rearrangement links TRBV7-2 to TRBJ1-5; D unclear. Looked up from germline, CDR1 is SGHTA and CDR2 is FQGNSA. This CDR3 comprises 16 residues. V was trimmed by 4 bases and J by 4 bases, leaving 17 bases between them. CDR3 sequence (DNA): TGTGCCAGCAGCTCCGTCGCAGGTGGGAAGAATCAGCCCCAGCATTTT. Its translation is CASSSVAGGKNQPQHF.

The rearrangement uses TRBV11-3 and TRBJ2-6, with a weak D call TRBD1 (5 bases). The CDR3 spans 15 residues. Trimming cost V 1 base and J 1 base, with 5 bases left between them. CDR1 and CDR2 from the germline V gene are SGHNT and YENEEA. CDR3 bases: TGTGCCAGCAGCTTAGCAGGGTCTGGGGCCAACGTCCTGACTTTC. It specifies CASSLAGSGANVLTF.